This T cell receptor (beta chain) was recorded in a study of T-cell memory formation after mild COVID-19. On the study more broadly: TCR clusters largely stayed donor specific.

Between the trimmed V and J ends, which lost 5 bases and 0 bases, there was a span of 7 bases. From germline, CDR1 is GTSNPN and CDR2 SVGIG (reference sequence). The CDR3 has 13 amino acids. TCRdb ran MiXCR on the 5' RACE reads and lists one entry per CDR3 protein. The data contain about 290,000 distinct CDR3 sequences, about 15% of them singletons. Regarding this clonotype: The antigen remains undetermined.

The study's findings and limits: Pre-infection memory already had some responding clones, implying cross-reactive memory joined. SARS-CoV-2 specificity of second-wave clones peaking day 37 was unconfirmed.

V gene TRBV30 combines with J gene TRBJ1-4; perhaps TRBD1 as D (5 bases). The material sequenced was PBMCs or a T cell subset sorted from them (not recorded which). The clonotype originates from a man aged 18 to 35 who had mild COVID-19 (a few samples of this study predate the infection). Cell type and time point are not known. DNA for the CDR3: TGTGCCTGGGCGGGGGCAACTAATGAAAAACTGTTTTTT. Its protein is CAWAGATNEKLFF.